Each of the 27 T cell receptor beta chains below was sequenced from the same sample in a study of early T cells in non-severe SARS-CoV-2 infection. TCRdb reprocessed the 5' RACE reads via MiXCR and lists one record per CDR3 protein. The sample shows approximately 110,000 distinct CDR3 sequences, around 14% of them seen only once. The sample taken for sequencing was whole blood. The receptors stem from an adult who was a healthcare worker with PCR-confirmed SARS-CoV-2 infection or an uninfected control (not recorded which).

This clonotype occurred many times. The V gene is TRBV30, the J gene TRBJ2-3; 11 bases fit TRBD1. Per germline, CDR1 GTSNPN and CDR2 SVGIG (reference sequence). J gave up 5 bases and V 3 bases, and 4 bases lay outside the gene matches. This CDR3 region has 14 residues. The CDR3 reads CAWRGQGARDTQYF. As DNA, the CDR3 is TGTGCCTGGAGAGGACAGGGGGCGAGAGATACGCAGTATTTT.

J is TRBJ1-1 and V is TRBV20-1; unclear D gene. V lost 4 bases and J lost 4, with 7 bases in between. CDR3 length: 11 residues. Germline V CDR1 and CDR2: DFQATT, SNEGSKA (reference sequence). The CDR3 is CSATKITEAFF. The CDR3 DNA reads TGCAGTGCTACGAAGATCACTGAAGCTTTCTTT.

This clonotype was seen ten or more times. This chain uses TRBV29-1 with TRBJ2-7; TRBD1 agrees at 9 bases. Unmatched junction bases numbered 10, after V lost 7 bases and J lost 6 bases. The germline V gene encodes CDR1 SQVTM and CDR2 ANQGSEA. CDR3 length: 13 amino acids. The CDR3 region is CSAGDRAVSEQYF. The DNA of the CDR3 is TGCAGCGCTGGGGACAGGGCGGTCTCCGAGCAGTACTTC.

The sample holds a few counts of this clonotype. This chain links TRBV5-1 with TRBJ2-5; the D gene is possibly TRBD1 (6 bases). Germline V gene data show CDR1 as SGHRS and CDR2 as YFSETQ. This CDR3 spans 14 amino acids. V lost 4 bases, J lost 2 bases, and 12 bases lay in between. CDR3 bases: TGCGCCAGCAGCCCGAACGGACAGCAAGAGACCCAGTACTTC. Its translation is CASSPNGQQETQYF. The full variable domain, completed using reference TRBV5-1 and TRBJ2-5, is KAGVTQTPRYLIKTRGQQVTLSCSPISGHRSVSWYQQTPGQGLQFLFEYFSETQRNKGNFPGRFSGRQFSNSRSEMNVSTLELGDSALYLCASSPNGQQETQYFGPGTRLLVL.

This clonotype has just a few counts. The rearrangement joins TRBV5-1 to TRBJ1-2; D gene uncertain. This CDR3 region has 14 residues. Trimming removed 3 bases from V and 7 bases from J, with 16 bases in between. Per the germline V gene, CDR1 is SGHRS and CDR2 is YFSETQ. DNA for the CDR3: TGCGCCAGCAGCTCCGGGTCGGCCCCAAGTGGCTACACCTTC. Amino acids: CASSSGSAPSGYTF. Full variable domain (outside the CDR3, taken from reference TRBV5-1 and TRBJ1-2): KAGVTQTPRYLIKTRGQQVTLSCSPISGHRSVSWYQQTPGQGLQFLFEYFSETQRNKGNFPGRFSGRQFSNSRSEMNVSTLELGDSALYLCASSSGSAPSGYTFGSGTRLTVV.

There are a few counts of this clonotype. The V and J genes are TRBV3-1 and TRBJ1-1; D is unclear. Germline lookup yields CDR1 LGHDT and CDR2 YNNKEL (reference sequence). CDR3 size: 13 residues. The V gene lost 3 bases and the J gene lost 5 bases, with 10 bases spanning the gap. The CDR3, as DNA: TGTGCCAGCAGCCAGACACTTAGAACTGAAGCTTTCTTT. It specifies CASSQTLRTEAFF.

This clonotype was observed a handful of times. V is TRBV20-1 and J is TRBJ1-3; D not certain. This CDR3 is built from 14 residues. Germline CDR1 is DFQATT and CDR2 is SNEGSKA (reference sequence). Trimming took 5 bases from V and 3 from J, leaving 14 bases between them. The CDR3 sequence: CSAAQTFFGNTIYF. The DNA of the CDR3 is TGCAGTGCTGCACAGACTTTTTTTGGAAACACCATATATTTT.

V usage is TRBV11-2 and J usage is TRBJ1-4; D not resolved. The CDR3 runs 14 residues. Trimming shortened V by 2 bases and J by 8 bases, and 12 bases separated the two germline ends. CDR1 is SGHAT and CDR2 is FQNNGV in the germline V gene. CDR3 sequence reads: CASSLTREMEKLFF. The CDR3 bases are TGTGCCAGCAGCTTAACGAGGGAAATGGAAAAACTGTTTTTT.

The V gene is TRBV3-1, the J gene TRBJ1-2, with 9 bases aligning to TRBD1. The CDR3 sequence is 14 residues long. Unmatched junction bases numbered 6, after V lost 6 bases and J lost 4 bases. Germline V lookup: CDR1 LGHDT, CDR2 YNNKEL (reference sequence). CDR3 in DNA: TGTGCCAGCAGTCCCGGGACAGGGACCTATGGCTACACCTTC. This codes for CASSPGTGTYGYTF.

This clonotype was detected a few times. The CDR3 nucleotides are TGCAGCGTTGCATATGACAGGGATCAGCCCCAGCATTTT. This gives the protein CSVAYDRDQPQHF. V and J are TRBV29-1 and TRBJ1-5; 7 positions agree with TRBD1. The trim removed 4 bases at V and 5 bases at J, leaving 5 bases unmatched. The germline CDR1 and CDR2 sequences are SQVTM and ANQGSEA. The CDR3 runs to 13 residues.

V and J are TRBV30 and TRBJ1-1; a weak D match, TRBD1 (6 bases). Trimming stripped 4 bases from V and 1 base from J, with 10 bases between. The CDR3 extends over 13 amino acids. CDR1 is GTSNPN and CDR2 is SVGIG in the germline V gene (reference sequence). The CDR3 nucleotides read TGTGCCTGGACTTGGGGGCAGAACACTGAAGCTTTCTTT. It yields the protein CAWTWGQNTEAFF.

This clonotype was seen more than once but under ten times. The chain couples TRBV28 to TRBJ2-7, with D perhaps given as TRBD1 or TRBD2 (5 bases each). Germline-derived CDR1 and CDR2 are MDHEN and SYDVKM. This CDR3 is 14 amino acids long. Trimming left V 10 bases short and J 3 bases short, with 19 bases between. The CDR3 DNA sequence: TGTGCCACCTTACGACCGGGACCCATCTACGAGCAGTACTTC. Its protein product is CATLRPGPIYEQYF.

J is TRBJ1-1 and V is TRBV12-3 or TRBV12-4; 7 nucleotides match TRBD1. The J segment lost 6 bases and the V segment lost 8 bases, leaving 12 bases of the junction unmatched. This CDR3 has 14 residues. The CDR3 protein is CASAPGGGYSEAFF. CDR3 coding DNA: TGTGCCAGCGCCCCGGGAGGGGGCTATTCTGAAGCTTTCTTT.

This clonotype turned up a few times. The V call is TRBV7-7, the J call TRBJ2-5; 12 bases match TRBD2. The V gene end was trimmed by 0 bases and the J gene end by 4 bases; junction bases not matched to a gene: 3. CDR1 is SSHAT, CDR2 FNYEAQ, per germline (reference sequence). This CDR3 has 16 residues. The CDR3 protein is CASSLAPSGGAETQYF. The DNA for the CDR3 is TGTGCCAGCAGCTTAGCTCCTAGCGGGGGGGCAGAGACCCAGTACTTC.

V usage is TRBV4-1 and J usage is TRBJ2-1, with D possibly being TRBD2 (5 bases). Germline CDR1 MGHRA, CDR2 YSYEKL. The CDR3 has 12 amino acids. Trimming took off 4 bases at V and 7 bases at J, with 8 bases between the two ends. The CDR3 loop reads CASSPRRNEQFF. CDR3 nucleotides: TGCGCCAGCAGCCCCAGGAGGAATGAGCAGTTCTTC.

V and J are TRBV20-1 and TRBJ2-7; 9 nucleotides align to TRBD1. V was clipped by 1 base and J by 6 bases; unmatched bases: 4. CDR3 length equals 13 residues. Germline V gene sequence: CDR1 DFQATT, CDR2 SNEGSKA (reference sequence). The CDR3 loop is CSARARTGVEQYF. Written as DNA, the CDR3 is TGCAGTGCTAGAGCCCGGACAGGGGTCGAGCAGTACTTC.

This clonotype has a handful of counts. The chain joins TRBV5-6 to TRBJ2-5, with D unclear. V was shortened by 0 bases and J by 3 bases, with 3 bases between the two germline ends. This CDR3 spans 12 amino acids. Per the germline V gene, CDR1 is SGHDT and CDR2 is YYEEEE. Here the CDR3 DNA reads TGTGCCAGCAGCTTGGTAGAAGAGACCCAGTACTTC. Translation: CASSLVEETQYF.

There are many counts of this clonotype. The J gene is TRBJ2-1, the V gene TRBV7-9; D ambiguous. Germline V CDR1 and CDR2: SEHNR, FQNEAQ (reference sequence). Trimming shortened V by 6 bases and J by 4 bases, and 7 bases separated the two germline ends. The CDR3 loop spans 12 amino acids. The CDR3 region is CASSRQYNEQFF. As DNA, the CDR3 is TGTGCCAGCAGTCGCCAATACAATGAGCAGTTCTTC. The entire variable domain, with the rest obtained from reference TRBV7-9 and TRBJ2-1, is as follows: DTGVSQNPRHKITKRGQNVTFRCDPISEHNRLYWYRQTLGQGPEFLTYFQNEAQLEKSRLLSDRFSAERPKGSFSTLEIQRTEQGDSAMYLCASSRQYNEQFFGPGTRLTVL.

This clonotype was seen a handful of times. V and J are TRBV19 and TRBJ2-1, with 8 positions matching TRBD2. Unmatched junction bases numbered 9, after V lost 6 bases and J lost 5 bases. The CDR3 extends over 15 amino acids. CDR1 is LNHDA, CDR2 SQIVND, per germline (reference sequence). In DNA, the CDR3 is TGTGCCAGTAGAGAGGTGGGACTAGGGAACAATGAGCAGTTCTTC. It yields the protein CASREVGLGNNEQFF.

CDR3 bases: TGTGCCAGACTAGGCGGGGTTAATGAGCAGTTCTTC. Protein: CARLGGVNEQFF. J is TRBJ2-1 and V is TRBV5-4, with D possibly TRBD2 on 6 matching bases. Trimming removed 8 bases at V and 7 bases at J, with 13 bases between. Looked up from germline, CDR1 is SGHNT and CDR2 is YYREEE (reference sequence). CDR3 length: 12 residues.

The chain links TRBV6-6 to TRBJ2-3; 11 nucleotides align to TRBD1. V was clipped by 6 bases and J by 2 bases; unmatched bases: 13. The length of the CDR3 is 18 residues. Germline values: CDR1 MNHNY, CDR2 SVGAGI (reference sequence). The CDR3 DNA reads as TGTGCCAGCAGGGCGACAACCGGGACAGGGGGTTACACAGATACGCAGTATTTT. This encodes CASRATTGTGGYTDTQYF.

The chain uses TRBV20-1 and TRBJ2-1; D not resolved. Per the germline V gene, CDR1 is DFQATT and CDR2 is SNEGSKA (reference sequence). The CDR3 covers 12 residues. Deletions cut 1 base from V and 10 bases from J, with 11 bases between. The CDR3 DNA is TGCAGTGCTAGAGTAGGCCAACTGGAGCAGTTCTTC. The encoded protein is CSARVGQLEQFF.

This clonotype has at least ten counts. The chain employs TRBV6-1 and TRBJ2-5, with D possibly TRBD1 on 6 matching bases. The CDR3 has 13 residues. V was trimmed by 4 bases and J by 5 bases, leaving 11 bases between them. The V gene's germline CDR1 is MNHNS and CDR2 SASEGT. CDR3 nucleotides: TGTGCCAGCAGTGCCAGGGGTTACGAGACCCAGTACTTC. Residues: CASSARGYETQYF.

The chain carries TRBV12-3 or TRBV12-4 and TRBJ1-4; 9 positions agree with TRBD1. The CDR3 spans 15 residues. Trimming took 4 bases from V and 7 from J; bases not matched to a gene: 7. The CDR3 loop reads CASSSPGTGTEKLFF. In nucleotides, the CDR3 is TGTGCCAGCAGTTCCCCGGGGACAGGGACTGAAAAACTGTTTTTT.

This clonotype showed up many times. V gene TRBV4-1 combines with J gene TRBJ1-1; 8 positions agree with TRBD1. The V segment lost 3 bases and the J segment 3 bases; nucleotides outside the gene matches: 6. The CDR3 consists of 15 residues. Germline V gene data show CDR1 as MGHRA and CDR2 as YSYEKL. CDR3 DNA: TGCGCCAGCAGCCAGGTGACAGGGGTTGACACTGAAGCTTTCTTT. This sequence encodes CASSQVTGVDTEAFF.

The chain combines TRBV4-1 with TRBJ1-5, with D possibly TRBD1 on 6 matching bases. CDR3 length equals 15 residues. In germline, CDR1 is MGHRA, CDR2 YSYEKL. Trimming left V 4 bases short and J 7 bases short, with 17 bases between. For the CDR3, the DNA is TGCGCCAGCAGCCGGGATCGGACAGCGGGGCAGCCCCAGCATTTT. Translated: CASSRDRTAGQPQHF.

This clonotype was detected ten times or more. J is TRBJ1-5 and V is TRBV6-6; D is uncertain. CDR3 length: 16 residues. V shed 2 bases and J shed 11 bases, with 22 bases lying between them. The germline CDR1 and CDR2 sequences are MNHNY and SVGAGI (reference sequence). CDR3: CASSYRTRTSYASQHF. The DNA of the CDR3 is TGTGCCAGCAGTTACAGAACCAGAACCTCCTATGCGTCCCAGCATTTT.